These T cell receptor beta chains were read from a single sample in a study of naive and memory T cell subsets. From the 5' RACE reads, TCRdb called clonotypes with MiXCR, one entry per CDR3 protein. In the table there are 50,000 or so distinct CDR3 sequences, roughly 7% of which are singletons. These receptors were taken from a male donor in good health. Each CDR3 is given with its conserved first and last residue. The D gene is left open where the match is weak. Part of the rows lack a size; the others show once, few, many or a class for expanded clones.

CDR3aa: CASRGSSNQPQHF
CDR3nt: TGTGCCAGCAGGGGAAGTAGCAATCAGCCCCAGCATTTT
v_gene: TRBV28
d_gene: .
abundance: many
j_gene: TRBJ1-5

CDR3aa: CASSSGGFGEQFF
CDR3nt: TGTGCCAGTAGTTCCGGGGGGTTCGGGGAGCAGTTCTTC
v_gene: TRBV19
d_gene: TRBD2
abundance: once
j_gene: TRBJ2-1

CDR3aa: CASSRPLASGSDWETQYF
CDR3nt: TGTGCCAGCAGCCGCCCATTGGCTAGCGGGAGTGATTGGGAGACCCAGTACTTC
v_gene: TRBV7-2
d_gene: TRBD2
abundance: few
j_gene: TRBJ2-5

CDR3aa: CASSKDRGRLDTQYF
CDR3nt: TGTGCCAGCAGTAAGGACAGGGGGCGGTTAGATACGCAGTATTTT
v_gene: TRBV28
d_gene: TRBD1
abundance: .
j_gene: TRBJ2-3

CDR3aa: CASSSPRDSYEQYF
CDR3nt: TGTGCCAGCAGCAGCCCCCGGGACAGCTACGAGCAGTACTTC
v_gene: TRBV3-1
d_gene: TRBD1
abundance: few
j_gene: TRBJ2-7

CDR3aa: CASSSAPAANYGYTF
CDR3nt: TGTGCCAGCAGCTCGGCCCCAGCCGCTAACTATGGCTACACCTTC
v_gene: TRBV7-6
d_gene: .
abundance: few
j_gene: TRBJ1-2

CDR3aa: CASSDPPGQQYF
CDR3nt: TGTGCCAGCAGTGATCCGCCGGGACAGCAGTACTTC
v_gene: TRBV2
d_gene: TRBD1
abundance: few
j_gene: TRBJ2-4

CDR3aa: CASTRQGPSSSEAFF
CDR3nt: TGTGCCAGCACCCGACAGGGCCCTAGCAGCTCTGAAGCTTTCTTT
v_gene: TRBV2
d_gene: TRBD1
abundance: many
j_gene: TRBJ1-1

CDR3aa: CASSVRGPPGNTIYF
CDR3nt: TGTGCCAGCAGCGTACGGGGGCCTCCTGGAAACACCATATATTTT
v_gene: TRBV9
d_gene: .
abundance: many
j_gene: TRBJ1-3

CDR3aa: CASSLGLDSYEQYF
CDR3nt: TGTGCCAGCAGCCTAGGACTAGATTCATACGAGCAGTACTTC
v_gene: TRBV7-6
d_gene: TRBD2
abundance: .
j_gene: TRBJ2-7

CDR3aa: CASSPFGQGDNSPLHF
CDR3nt: TGTGCCAGCTCACCATTCGGACAGGGTGATAATTCACCCCTCCACTTT
v_gene: TRBV18
d_gene: TRBD1
abundance: .
j_gene: TRBJ1-6

CDR3aa: CASSYSGWGGDSYNEQFF
CDR3nt: TGTGCCAGCAGTTACTCGGGGTGGGGCGGGGATTCCTACAATGAGCAGTTCTTC
v_gene: TRBV6-5
d_gene: .
abundance: few
j_gene: TRBJ2-1

CDR3aa: CASMGAAGSWDTQYF
CDR3nt: TGTGCCAGCATGGGGGCGGCGGGATCTTGGGATACGCAGTATTTT
v_gene: TRBV2
d_gene: .
abundance: many
j_gene: TRBJ2-3

CDR3aa: CSASPGTGWQSTEAFF
CDR3nt: TGCAGTGCTAGCCCCGGGACAGGGTGGCAATCCACTGAAGCTTTCTTT
v_gene: TRBV20-1
d_gene: TRBD1
abundance: .
j_gene: TRBJ1-1

CDR3aa: CASSDFLAGGPGEQFF
CDR3nt: TGTGCCAGCAGTGATTTTCTAGCGGGGGGCCCGGGTGAGCAGTTCTTC
v_gene: TRBV6-4
d_gene: TRBD2
abundance: many
j_gene: TRBJ2-1

CDR3aa: CATSSRGRSDYSGANVLTF
CDR3nt: TGTGCCACCAGCAGCCGTGGCAGGAGCGACTACTCTGGGGCCAACGTCCTGACTTTC
v_gene: TRBV15
d_gene: .
abundance: few
j_gene: TRBJ2-6

CDR3aa: CASRVRDGYTF
CDR3nt: TGTGCCAGCAGAGTCAGGGACGGCTACACCTTC
v_gene: TRBV6-6
d_gene: .
abundance: few
j_gene: TRBJ1-2

CDR3aa: CASSQSRLTYEQYF
CDR3nt: TGTGCCAGCAGCCAATCTAGGCTTACCTACGAGCAGTACTTC
v_gene: TRBV16
d_gene: .
abundance: .
j_gene: TRBJ2-7

CDR3aa: CASSPEQSGRGEQFF
CDR3nt: TGTGCCAGCTCGCCCGAGCAGAGCGGGAGAGGTGAGCAGTTCTTC
v_gene: TRBV18
d_gene: TRBD2
abundance: few
j_gene: TRBJ2-1

CDR3aa: CASSFGPAGSNYGYTF
CDR3nt: TGTGCCAGCAGCTTCGGGCCCGCAGGGTCTAACTATGGCTACACCTTC
v_gene: TRBV5-5
d_gene: .
abundance: many
j_gene: TRBJ1-2

CDR3aa: CASSLAGAAGRDTQYF
CDR3nt: TGTGCCAGCAGCTTAGCGGGCGCAGCGGGACGAGATACGCAGTATTTT
v_gene: TRBV7-6
d_gene: TRBD2
abundance: few
j_gene: TRBJ2-3

CDR3aa: CASSEEGGPPLHF
CDR3nt: TGTGCCAGCAGTGAGGAGGGCGGGCCACCCCTCCACTTT
v_gene: TRBV6-1
d_gene: .
abundance: few
j_gene: TRBJ1-6

CDR3aa: CASSVAQKGNEQYF
CDR3nt: TGTGCCAGCAGCGTAGCACAAAAGGGGAACGAGCAGTACTTC
v_gene: TRBV9
d_gene: .
abundance: many
j_gene: TRBJ2-7

CDR3aa: CASSLGQGGPYEQYF
CDR3nt: TGTGCCAGCAGCCTTGGACAGGGCGGCCCCTACGAGCAGTACTTC
v_gene: TRBV7-2
d_gene: TRBD1
abundance: .
j_gene: TRBJ2-7

CDR3aa: CSLGPRPNEQFF
CDR3nt: TGCAGCTTAGGACCACGGCCCAATGAGCAGTTCTTC
v_gene: TRBV29-1
d_gene: .
abundance: few
j_gene: TRBJ2-1

CDR3aa: CASSEQWYEQYF
CDR3nt: TGTGCCAGCAGTGAACAGTGGTACGAGCAGTACTTC
v_gene: TRBV25-1
d_gene: .
abundance: many
j_gene: TRBJ2-7

CDR3aa: CASRPGGRTGELFF
CDR3nt: TGTGCCAGCAGGCCTGGGGGTAGAACCGGGGAGCTGTTTTTT
v_gene: TRBV2
d_gene: .
abundance: .
j_gene: TRBJ2-2

CDR3aa: CASSSQGHEQYF
CDR3nt: TGTGCCAGCAGCTCACAGGGCCACGAGCAGTACTTC
v_gene: TRBV9
d_gene: .
abundance: .
j_gene: TRBJ2-7

CDR3aa: CASSDDRAAEQYF
CDR3nt: TGTGCCAGCAGCGATGACAGGGCGGCCGAGCAGTACTTC
v_gene: TRBV9
d_gene: TRBD1
abundance: .
j_gene: TRBJ2-7

CDR3aa: CSALRRRASTDTQYF
CDR3nt: TGCAGCGCCCTCCGACGGCGGGCGAGCACAGATACGCAGTATTTT
v_gene: TRBV29-1
d_gene: .
abundance: .
j_gene: TRBJ2-3

CDR3aa: CASSQEGQGASLSNQPQHF
CDR3nt: TGCGCCAGCAGCCAAGAAGGGCAGGGGGCTAGCCTTAGCAATCAGCCCCAGCATTTT
v_gene: TRBV4-1
d_gene: TRBD1
abundance: many
j_gene: TRBJ1-5

CDR3aa: CASSLSNRGYGELIF
CDR3nt: TGTGCCAGCAGTTTATCGAACCGGGGTTACGGGGAGCTGATTTTT
v_gene: TRBV27
d_gene: .
abundance: .
j_gene: TRBJ2-2

CDR3aa: CASSPRGVLYEQYF
CDR3nt: TGTGCCAGCAGTCCGCGGGGGGTTCTCTACGAGCAGTACTTC
v_gene: TRBV27
d_gene: TRBD2
abundance: .
j_gene: TRBJ2-7

CDR3aa: CASSWGGPNYGYTF
CDR3nt: TGTGCCAGCAGTTGGGGGGGGCCTAACTATGGCTACACCTTC
v_gene: TRBV12-3/TRBV12-4
d_gene: .
abundance: many
j_gene: TRBJ1-2

CDR3aa: CASRSGNYGYTF
CDR3nt: TGTGCCAGCCGCTCAGGGAACTATGGCTACACCTTC
v_gene: TRBV6-5
d_gene: .
abundance: many
j_gene: TRBJ1-2

CDR3aa: CAISESAGGTGELFF
CDR3nt: TGTGCCATCAGTGAGTCGGCAGGGGGGACCGGGGAGCTGTTTTTT
v_gene: TRBV10-3
d_gene: .
abundance: .
j_gene: TRBJ2-2

CDR3aa: CASSLASANYGYTF
CDR3nt: TGTGCCAGCAGCTTAGCGTCGGCTAACTATGGCTACACCTTC
v_gene: TRBV7-9
d_gene: .
abundance: few
j_gene: TRBJ1-2

CDR3aa: CASSRLAGYNEQFF
CDR3nt: TGTGCCAGCAGTAGACTAGCGGGATACAATGAGCAGTTCTTC
v_gene: TRBV6-2/TRBV6-3
d_gene: TRBD2
abundance: few
j_gene: TRBJ2-1

CDR3aa: CASSETDGGYSPLHF
CDR3nt: TGTGCCAGTAGTGAAACGGACGGGGGTTATTCACCCCTCCACTTT
v_gene: TRBV19
d_gene: .
abundance: .
j_gene: TRBJ1-6

CDR3aa: CASSSGPISGANVLTF
CDR3nt: TGTGCCAGCAGTTCGGGCCCAATCTCTGGGGCCAACGTCCTGACTTTC
v_gene: TRBV6-2/TRBV6-3
d_gene: .
abundance: few
j_gene: TRBJ2-6

CDR3aa: CASSQVLSNTEAFF
CDR3nt: TGTGCCAGCAGCCAAGTACTGTCGAACACTGAAGCTTTCTTT
v_gene: TRBV3-1
d_gene: .
abundance: many
j_gene: TRBJ1-1

CDR3aa: CASSEDGSNQPQHF
CDR3nt: TGTGCCAGCAGTGAGGACGGGAGCAATCAGCCCCAGCATTTT
v_gene: TRBV6-5
d_gene: .
abundance: few
j_gene: TRBJ1-5

CDR3aa: CACVSSEETQYF
CDR3nt: TGTGCCTGTGTGTCTAGCGAGGAGACCCAGTACTTC
v_gene: TRBV30
d_gene: .
abundance: few
j_gene: TRBJ2-5

CDR3aa: CSAGDEKLFF
CDR3nt: TGCAGCGCTGGGGACGAAAAACTGTTTTTT
v_gene: TRBV29-1
d_gene: .
abundance: many
j_gene: TRBJ1-4

CDR3aa: CASSQDSPADTQYF
CDR3nt: TGCGCCAGCAGCCAAGATAGCCCCGCAGATACGCAGTATTTT
v_gene: TRBV4-1
d_gene: .
abundance: medium-sized
j_gene: TRBJ2-3

CDR3aa: CASSESPGLAGYEQYF
CDR3nt: TGCGCCAGCAGTGAGTCACCTGGACTAGCGGGCTACGAGCAGTACTTC
v_gene: TRBV10-1
d_gene: TRBD2
abundance: many
j_gene: TRBJ2-7

CDR3aa: CASSPHPLASGELFF
CDR3nt: TGTGCCAGCAGCCCGCACCCACTAGCTTCTGGGGAGCTGTTTTTT
v_gene: TRBV7-2
d_gene: .
abundance: many
j_gene: TRBJ2-2

CDR3aa: CASGFGTGGIWTEAFF
CDR3nt: TGTGCTAGTGGTTTCGGGACAGGGGGCATTTGGACTGAAGCTTTCTTT
v_gene: TRBV12-5
d_gene: TRBD1
abundance: .
j_gene: TRBJ1-1

CDR3aa: CASSLGENRAGANTEAFF
CDR3nt: TGTGCCAGCAGCTTAGGGGAAAACAGGGCGGGCGCGAACACTGAAGCTTTCTTT
v_gene: TRBV7-9
d_gene: .
abundance: .
j_gene: TRBJ1-1

CDR3aa: CASTSKGDRAYNEQFF
CDR3nt: TGTGCCAGCACCAGTAAGGGGGACAGGGCGTACAATGAGCAGTTCTTC
v_gene: TRBV6-1
d_gene: TRBD1
abundance: .
j_gene: TRBJ2-1